This entry is about one T cell receptor (beta chain). The target antigen is unknown. Data came from immunoSEQ multiplex PCR; TCRdb stores just in-frame clones and leaves some out. The sample includes 2,100,000 or so clones, about 94% of them seen just once. This record comes from a study of shared clonotypes between healthy human individuals. Study observations and caveats: Roughly 5% of naive CD4 clonotypes were shared across four donors. Generation probabilities were higher for clonotypes shared across all four sorted-subset donors than for unshared ones.

V lost 5 bases to trimming and J lost 0 bases, with 13 bases between them. This CDR3 region has 15 residues. CDR1 is SGHTA and CDR2 is FQGNSA in the germline V gene. The V call is TRBV7-2, the J call TRBJ1-1, with D perhaps matching TRBD1 (6 bases). Sequencing used naive CD4+ T cells sorted from blood. The subset: CD45RA+ positively selected. The TCR sequence derives from a man younger than 30 in good health. For the CDR3, the DNA is TGTGCCAGCAGCCCACAGGGTGGTGTGAACACTGAAGCTTTCTTT. Encoded protein: CASSPQGGVNTEAFF.